Here is one T cell receptor beta chain with its context. The table lists this clonotype with a count of one. This clone's antigen is unknown. One base away there is no much larger clone; base qualities are not given. The approximately 40 donors, aged about 6 to 95 years, were systemically healthy Caucasian individuals from Russia. Each donor gave roughly 11 milliliters of peripheral blood, drawn into EDTA-treated Vacutainer tubes. Ficoll-Paque density-gradient centrifugation was used to isolate PBMCs, with at least 7 million per sample. Total RNA was extracted from PBMCs with Trizol reagent, with at least 6 micrograms obtained per sample. For every donor, flow cytometry on a PBMC aliquot measured the percentage of naive CD45RAhigh/CD27high T cells. This entry comes from a study of blood T cells in healthy people across ages (dated by TCRdb to between 2014 and 2016). Regarding the study in general: In model experiments, template switching captured about one uniquely barcoded TCR beta cDNA molecule for every two T cells. Using deep sequencing normalized with unique cDNA molecular identifiers, the study measured how TCR beta repertoire diversity changes with age. Donors were grouped into four age groups: young (average approximately 15 years), middle-aged (roughly 40), aged (around 62) and long-lived (about 90). To avoid experimental bias, donors of different ages were spread randomly across the sequencing lanes. For two donors (one aged 18 to 30 and one aged 80 or older), the study analyzed two additional independent replicas of 1 million unique cDNA reads from the same blood draw.

The method behind the library was 5' RACE. This sample was sequenced with an Illumina HiSeq 2500. A second PCR of roughly 7 to 12 cycles was run with a J-beta primer mix and a sample-barcoded 5' primer. Each TCR beta cDNA molecule received a unique molecular identifier from a template-switch 5' adaptor carrying 12 random nucleotides. At least 3 million CDR3-containing paired-end reads were obtained from each sample. All of the RNA was converted into first-strand cDNA using the Mint cDNA synthesis kit, with a TRBC-specific oligonucleotide serving as the primer. Following uracil-DNA glycosylase treatment, all cDNA underwent a first 18-cycle PCR with the universal primers M1SS and BC2_uni_R. From the authors' description of their analysis: For normalization, 1 million high-quality reads, each with a distinct molecular identifier, were randomly selected from each sample. Reads sharing molecular identifiers were discarded rather than binned into consensus sequences. MiTCR, set to a Q25 quality threshold and the strictest error-elimination algorithm, was used for CDR3 identification, clonotype clustering and error correction. A nonparametric unseen species model with Euler transformation was used to estimate a lower bound on total TCR beta diversity. The raw public reads went through TCRdb reprocessing: fastp at Q25, MiXCR clone calling, in-frame beta chains kept. Entries are consolidated by CDR3 protein sequence, retaining the most common genes and DNA. Clone size and V and J calls follow TCRdb, not the original study. The sample table holds around 940,000 distinct CDR3 sequences, of which around 54% were seen once. The top ten hold about 21% of the sample.

Study-wide conclusions, independent of this receptor: Because profiling used bulk unsorted PBMCs, naive and antigen-experienced compartments could not be compared conclusively. As age increased, observed TCR beta diversity per million T cells dropped in a roughly linear way, and a significant reduction was already evident by age 40. Compared with the aged group, more naive CD4+ T cells, fewer expanded clones and increased TCR diversity were shown by the long-lived group, suggesting age selection. Because the CMV infection status of the donors was unknown, age-related changes in expanded clonotypes may potentially have been confounded. Estimates of total diversity from one million sequenced T cells were regarded as lower bounds and underestimates. The percentage of naive T cells measured by flow cytometry correlated strongly with observed TCR beta diversity.

Spanning cysteine to phenylalanine, the CDR3 consists of 16 amino acids. The kept DNA is CDR3 alone, 48 bases in frame from the first base. Taken from the germline V gene (reference sequence), the CDR1 and CDR2 loops are PRHDT and FYEKMQ. Trimmed from V: 1 base; trimmed from J: 3 bases; junction bases lacking a gene match: 6. This receptor was taken from a woman aged 55-70 years in good health. The rearranged segments are TRBV13 and TRBJ2-1; 7 bases in between match TRBD2. Sequencing used blood. CDR3 sequence: CASSLEGDYYYNEQFF. The nucleotides read TGTGCCAGCAGCTTAGAAGGGGACTACTACTACAATGAGCAGTTCTTC.